A single sample gave rise to the 27 T cell receptor beta chains below, sequenced in a study of control samples from healthy donors and cancer patients. TCRdb's copy holds only in-frame clones and misses some; the assay was immunoSEQ multiplex PCR. The table has some 90,000 clones, about 88% seen once. Sequencing was done on a sample of blood. The receptors derive from a woman between 50 and 59 years old in good health.

J is TRBJ2-2 and V is TRBV10-2; a possible D gene is TRBD1 (6 bases). The CDR3 runs 14 residues. Germline CDR1 is WSHSY and CDR2 is SAAADI. The V end lost 2 bases, the J end lost 6 bases, and 10 bases lay between the germline ends. CDR3: CASSEGGLPGELFF. The CDR3 DNA reads as TGCGCCAGCAGTGAGGGGGGCCTTCCCGGGGAGCTGTTTTTT.

This clone appeared once. The chain joins TRBV10-3 to TRBJ2-7, with 10 bases that match TRBD1. In germline, CDR1 is ENHRY, CDR2 SYGVKD. Trimming cost V 10 bases and J 4 bases; bases outside gene matches: 10. The CDR3 is 14 amino acids. CDR3 sequence (DNA): TGTGCCACCTCTTACGGACAGGGGGGATACGAGCAGTACTTC. Amino acid sequence: CATSYGQGGYEQYF.

The chain couples TRBV18 to TRBJ1-2; weak D call: TRBD1 (5 bases). CDR1 is KGHSH and CDR2 is LQKENI in the germline V gene. The CDR3 extends over 14 amino acids. V lost 3 bases, J lost 0 bases, and 8 bases lay in between. This CDR3 reads CASSPQGANYGYTF. CDR3 in DNA: TGTGCCAGCTCACCGCAGGGTGCTAACTATGGCTACACCTTC.

CDR3 residues: CASSLRSTGTGLAGNTIYF. The CDR3 DNA reads TGTGCCAGCAGCTTACGCTCGACGGGGACAGGGTTGGCTGGAAACACCATATATTTT. This chain links TRBV7-2 with TRBJ1-3; 9 bases match TRBD1. Germline CDR1 SGHTA, CDR2 FQGNSA. V was clipped by 2 bases and J by 2 bases; unmatched bases: 13. The CDR3 extends over 19 amino acids.

The V gene is TRBV5-4, the J gene TRBJ1-3; D might be TRBD1 (5 bases). There are 17 residues in the CDR3. Germline V lookup: CDR1 SGHNT, CDR2 YYREEE (reference sequence). V was pared by 4 bases and J by 0 bases, with 17 bases between. The CDR3 DNA reads as TGTGCCAGCAGCCCCACGGGGGGAGTAAGCTCTGGAAACACCATATATTTT. Its translation is CASSPTGGVSSGNTIYF.

The chain couples TRBV2 to TRBJ2-7, with a tentative D call TRBD1 (5 bases). V was shortened by 6 bases and J by 4 bases, with 10 bases between the two germline ends. Germline assignment: CDR1 SNHLY and CDR2 FYNNEI. CDR3 size: 12 residues. CDR3 coding DNA: TGTGCCAGCAGCCACCCAGGGTACGAGCAGTACTTC. It translates to CASSHPGYEQYF.

V usage is TRBV11-3 and J usage is TRBJ1-1, with no clear D. CDR1 and CDR2 from the germline V gene are SGHNT and YENEEA. This CDR3 contains 13 residues. V was trimmed by 5 bases and J by 1 base, leaving 8 bases between them. The CDR3 DNA sequence: TGTGCCAGCAGCCTCGAGGGGAACACTGAAGCTTTCTTT. This encodes CASSLEGNTEAFF.

The chain recombines TRBV7-2 with TRBJ2-3, with unresolved D. CDR1 SGHTA and CDR2 FQGNSA come from the germline V gene. This CDR3 is built from 13 residues. V shed 5 bases and J shed 6 bases, with 12 bases lying between them. CDR3 region: CASSPLPGDTQYF. CDR3 sequence (DNA): TGTGCCAGCAGCCCACTACCTGGGGATACGCAGTATTTT.

The chain has TRBV5-8 and TRBJ1-4; unclear D gene. The V and J ends lost 2 bases and 0 bases respectively, with 20 bases between them. The CDR3 runs 19 residues. Germline CDR1 reads SGHTS; CDR2 reads YDEGEE. The DNA for the CDR3 is TGTGCCAGCAGCTTCTCCTATTTGAACAAGCGAGCAACTAATGAAAAACTGTTTTTT. It specifies CASSFSYLNKRATNEKLFF.

This clone was recorded only once. The rearrangement links TRBV6-6 to TRBJ2-7, with TRBD1 matching over 12 bases. V lost 6 bases and J lost 5; bases outside the gene matches: 11. This CDR3 is built from 16 residues. Germline values: CDR1 MNHNY, CDR2 SVGAGI (reference sequence). DNA for the CDR3: TGTGCCAGCAGAACGGCACCGGGACAGGGGGCGGACGAGCAGTACTTC. Its translation is CASRTAPGQGADEQYF.

This clone was counted between two and nine times. The chain links TRBV9 to TRBJ1-2; D unresolved. Germline values: CDR1 SGDLS, CDR2 YYNGEE. The CDR3 has 14 residues. V lost 4 bases and J lost 4, with 14 bases in between. CDR3 coding DNA: TGTGCCAGCAGCAACCCGCCGGCCAGCTATGGCTACACCTTC. This encodes CASSNPPASYGYTF.

The chain couples TRBV5-6 to TRBJ1-1, with D possibly matching TRBD1 (6 bases). Between the trimmed V and J ends, which lost 2 bases and 4 bases, there was a span of 12 bases. Germline CDR1 reads SGHDT; CDR2 reads YYEEEE. There are 14 residues in the CDR3. The DNA for the CDR3 is TGTGCCAGCAGCTTAGGGGGGCCGGCCACTGAAGCTTTCTTT. Its translation: CASSLGGPATEAFF.

V gene TRBV11-2 combines with J gene TRBJ2-1, with TRBD2 as a possible D gene (5 bases). CDR3 length equals 14 residues. Germline CDR1 SGHAT, CDR2 FQNNGV. V was shortened by 1 base and J by 10 bases, with 14 bases between the two germline ends. Here the CDR3 reads CASSLVATQAEQFF. DNA for the CDR3: TGTGCCAGCAGCTTAGTAGCGACCCAGGCCGAGCAGTTCTTC.

The V and J genes are TRBV27 and TRBJ1-4, with D possibly being TRBD1 (5 bases). Germline V gene data show CDR1 as MNHEY and CDR2 as SMNVEV (reference sequence). This CDR3 region has 15 residues. Between the trimmed V and J ends, which lost 5 bases and 1 base, there was a span of 11 bases. The CDR3 bases are TGTGCCAGCAGTAGACGGGACGGAACTAATGAAAAACTGTTTTTT. Its translation is CASSRRDGTNEKLFF.

The chain is built from TRBV7-9 and TRBJ1-1; 8 positions agree with TRBD1. The junction had 4 bases not matched to a gene; V was cut back by 6 bases and J by 1 base. Germline CDR1 SEHNR, CDR2 FQNEAQ (reference sequence). The CDR3 is made up of 14 amino acids. In DNA form, the CDR3 reads TGTGCCAGCAGGGCCGGGACAGGGAACACTGAAGCTTTCTTT. Translating gives CASRAGTGNTEAFF.

This sequence joins TRBV20-1 and TRBJ2-5; D unclear. Germline assignment: CDR1 DFQATT and CDR2 SNEGSKA (reference sequence). V gave up 5 bases and J gave up 3 bases, with 7 bases separating them. The CDR3 covers 11 residues. The CDR3, as DNA: TGCAGTGCTTCCCGGGAAGAGACCCAGTACTTC. It encodes CSASREETQYF.

This rearrangement joins TRBV6-7 to TRBJ2-1; 8 positions agree with TRBD1. Being an ORF, TRBV6-7 has a function that is uncertain. This CDR3 has 18 residues. With 4 bases clipped from V and 3 bases from J, the junction kept 14 bases outside the gene matches. CDR3 in DNA: TGTGCCAGCAGTTCCACCCCCCCGGACAGGGAATTCTACAATGAGCAGTTCTTC. The encoded protein is CASSSTPPDREFYNEQFF.

This clone was observed a handful of times. CDR3: CASSQKVAGLRSTDTQYF. The CDR3 nucleotides are TGCGCCAGCAGCCAAAAAGTAGCGGGCCTGCGGAGCACAGATACGCAGTATTTT. The chain carries TRBV4-1 and TRBJ2-3; 7 nucleotides match TRBD2. J lost 0 bases, V lost 2 bases, and 11 bases had no gene match. Germline lookup yields CDR1 MGHRA and CDR2 YSYEKL. The CDR3 consists of 18 residues.

The V call is TRBV15, the J call TRBJ2-3; 9 bases match TRBD2. V lost 1 base and J lost 5; bases outside the gene matches: 1. Germline CDR1 is LNHNV and CDR2 is YYDKDF (reference sequence). This CDR3 is 14 amino acids long. The DNA of the CDR3 is TGTGCCACCAGCAGAGGCGGGGGGGGAGATACGCAGTATTTT. Amino acids: CATSRGGGGDTQYF.

The J gene is TRBJ2-7, the V gene TRBV6-5; 8 bases agree with TRBD2. Germline V gene sequence: CDR1 MNHEY, CDR2 SVGAGI. The length of the CDR3 is 13 residues. Trimming took 9 bases from V and 7 from J; bases not matched to a gene: 11. CDR3 protein: CASNFEGLGEQYF. The CDR3 nucleotides are TGTGCCAGTAACTTTGAGGGACTAGGAGAGCAGTACTTC.

The rearrangement links TRBV28 to TRBJ1-3; TRBD1 agrees at 8 bases. The V segment lost 3 bases and the J segment 4 bases; nucleotides outside the gene matches: 5. The CDR3 totals 15 residues. The germline gives CDR1 MDHEN, CDR2 SYDVKM. CDR3 sequence: CASSFQGAQGNTIYF. Here the CDR3 DNA reads TGTGCCAGCAGTTTCCAGGGGGCGCAAGGAAACACCATATATTTT.

This clone was observed a handful of times. This chain joins TRBV5-1 and TRBJ1-1, with D perhaps matching TRBD1 (6 bases). Per the germline V gene, CDR1 is SGHRS and CDR2 is YFSETQ. Trimming took off 3 bases at V and 1 base at J, with 7 bases between the two ends. CDR3 length equals 13 residues. CDR3 nucleotide sequence: TGCGCCAGCAGCTCACAGGGGAACACTGAAGCTTTCTTT. This encodes CASSSQGNTEAFF. Full variable domain (remainder filled in from reference TRBV5-1 and TRBJ1-1): KAGVTQTPRYLIKTRGQQVTLSCSPISGHRSVSWYQQTPGQGLQFLFEYFSETQRNKGNFPGRFSGRQFSNSRSEMNVSTLELGDSALYLCASSSQGNTEAFFGQGTRLTVV.

This clone was observed a single time. The rearrangement uses TRBV2 and TRBJ2-1; TRBD2 matches at 14 bases. CDR1 is SNHLY, CDR2 FYNNEI, per germline. This CDR3 is 15 amino acids long. The V and J ends lost 10 bases and 5 bases, in that order; junction bases with no gene match: 7. CDR3 sequence: CATGTSGSNHNEQFF. The CDR3 coding sequence is TGTGCCACCGGGACTAGCGGGAGTAACCACAATGAGCAGTTCTTC.

The chain combines TRBV4-1 with TRBJ1-4; D is uncertain. The CDR3 contains 16 residues. Germline values: CDR1 MGHRA, CDR2 YSYEKL. Trimming removed 0 bases at V and 5 bases at J, with 13 bases between. Here the CDR3 DNA reads TGCGCCAGCAGCCAAGACCCCGGAAGGACCAATGAAAAACTGTTTTTT. Translation: CASSQDPGRTNEKLFF.

This clone appeared once. The chain has TRBV4-2 and TRBJ2-7; perhaps TRBD1 as D (6 bases). Trimming removed 4 bases at V and 3 bases at J, with 16 bases between. The CDR3 covers 15 residues. Per germline, CDR1 LGHNA and CDR2 YNFKEQ. CDR3 DNA sequence: TGTGCCAGCAGCCTGGACAGTGCCCTCGGCTACGAGCAGTACTTC. Protein: CASSLDSALGYEQYF.

The chain combines TRBV19 with TRBJ2-3; 8 bases map to TRBD2. Trimming cost V 6 bases and J 3 bases; bases outside gene matches: 14. Germline V gene sequence: CDR1 LNHDA, CDR2 SQIVND (reference sequence). This CDR3 has 17 amino acids. This CDR3 is CASSRSGGGTRTDTQYF. The CDR3 DNA is TGTGCCAGTAGCCGTAGTGGGGGGGGGACTAGGACAGATACGCAGTATTTT.

The gene calls are TRBV2 and TRBJ1-1; tentatively, D is TRBD1 (5 bases). There are 13 residues in the CDR3. Trimming took 7 bases from V and 0 from J, leaving 9 bases between them. Per germline, CDR1 SNHLY and CDR2 FYNNEI. CDR3 residues: CASTSGLNTEAFF. DNA of the CDR3: TGTGCCAGCACATCAGGGCTGAACACTGAAGCTTTCTTT.